Presented here are 21 T cell receptor beta chains from one specimen sequenced in a study of T cell responses to AZD1222 COVID-19 vaccine. Measured with immunoSEQ multiplex PCR; TCRdb has only the in-frame clones, and not every one. This sample carries some 80,000 clones, 90% of them seen once, and the ten largest clones take about 3.5%. The source was peripheral blood, collected 28 days after the second AZD1222 dose. These receptor sequences come from an adult who received the AZD1222 COVID-19 vaccine.

This clone appeared a single time. The chain employs TRBV25-1 and TRBJ2-7, with TRBD1 matching over 10 bases. V lost 4 bases and J lost 3; bases outside the gene matches: 0. CDR1 and CDR2 from the germline V gene are MGHDK and SYGVNS. CDR3 length equals 13 residues. CDR3 DNA sequence: TGTGCCAGCAGTGGGACAGGGGGCTACGAGCAGTACTTC. It codes for CASSGTGGYEQYF.

The rearrangement joins TRBV19 to TRBJ2-5; 8 bases are shared with TRBD1. This CDR3 spans 14 amino acids. Germline CDR1 is LNHDA and CDR2 is SQIVND (reference sequence). V shed 5 bases and J 7 bases; nucleotides not matched to a gene: 9. The CDR3 coding sequence is TGTGCCAGTAGTTCCTGGGACAGGATCGGGACCCAGTACTTC. This translates into CASSSWDRIGTQYF.

This clone is a singleton in its sample. The same CDR3 arises from other DNA sequences in this sample as well. The chain has TRBV12-3 or TRBV12-4 and TRBJ1-1; D not resolved. CDR3 length: 13 amino acids. V lost 3 bases to trimming and J lost 0 bases, with 5 bases between them. The CDR3 loop is CASSFAVNTEAFF. The CDR3 nucleotides read TGTGCCAGCAGTTTCGCAGTGAACACTGAAGCTTTCTTT.

This chain connects TRBV30 to TRBJ2-3; D is ambiguous. This CDR3 has 14 residues. Germline V gives CDR1 GTSNPN, CDR2 SVGIG (reference sequence). The DNA for the CDR3 is TGTGCTATGCCCGTAAGGGCTAGCACAGATACGCAGTATTTT. Its protein product is CAMPVRASTDTQYF. Full variable domain (missing parts from reference TRBV30 and TRBJ2-3): SQTIHQWPATLVQPVGSPLSLECTVEGTSNPNLYWYRQAAGRGLQLLFYSVGIGQISSEVPQNLSASRPQDRQFILSSKKLLLSDSGFYLCAMPVRASTDTQYFGPGTRLTVL.

The J gene is TRBJ1-5, the V gene TRBV7-9; D is unclear. V was trimmed by 6 bases and J by 3 bases, leaving 9 bases between them. The germline V gene encodes CDR1 SEHNR and CDR2 FQNEAQ (reference sequence). The CDR3 consists of 13 residues. The CDR3 protein is CASSVGVNQPQHF. CDR3 nucleotide sequence: TGTGCCAGCAGTGTAGGCGTCAATCAGCCCCAGCATTTT.

This sequence joins TRBV2 and TRBJ1-2; D call uncertain. V was pared by 0 bases and J by 2 bases, with 7 bases between. This CDR3 has 14 residues. The germline CDR1 and CDR2 sequences are SNHLY and FYNNEI. The CDR3: CASSEATRNYGYTF. The CDR3 DNA follows: TGTGCCAGCAGTGAAGCCACAAGAAACTATGGCTACACCTTC.

CDR3 in DNA: TGTGCCAGCAGAGAACGGACAGGGGCTGGATCACCCCTCCACTTT. Translation: CASRERTGAGSPLHF. This chain links TRBV27 with TRBJ1-6; 9 bases line up with TRBD1. Per the germline V gene, CDR1 is MNHEY and CDR2 is SMNVEV (reference sequence). V trimming: 6 bases; J trimming: 10 bases; junction bases outside the gene matches: 10. The CDR3 sequence is 15 residues long.

This rearrangement joins TRBV29-1 to TRBJ1-3; unclear D gene. Germline CDR1 is SQVTM and CDR2 is ANQGSEA. This CDR3 comprises 13 residues. Trimming took 0 bases from V and 9 from J, leaving 12 bases between them. The CDR3 DNA is TGCAGCGTTGAAGATGGGCCTGGCGGCACCATATATTTT. Translation: CSVEDGPGGTIYF.

The chain joins TRBV2 to TRBJ2-7; 8 bases line up with TRBD1. V was pared by 3 bases and J by 3 bases, with 4 bases of the junction left unmatched. From germline, CDR1 is SNHLY and CDR2 FYNNEI. The CDR3 length is 14 residues. The CDR3 region is CASSDRQGSYEQYF. In DNA, the CDR3 is TGTGCCAGCAGTGACAGACAGGGGAGCTACGAGCAGTACTTC.

This chain joins TRBV9 and TRBJ2-1; TRBD2 might be the D (5 bases). V was trimmed by 4 bases and J by 5 bases, leaving 10 bases between them. The CDR3 spans 13 residues. The germline V gene has CDR1 SGDLS and CDR2 YYNGEE. The CDR3 spells CASSLASNNEQFF. In nucleotides, the CDR3 is TGTGCCAGCAGCTTAGCGTCTAACAATGAGCAGTTCTTC.

The chain is built from TRBV5-8 and TRBJ2-4; no definite D call. From germline, CDR1 is SGHTS and CDR2 YDEGEE. The V end was cut by 0 bases, the J end by 4 bases, with 2 bases between. The CDR3 totals 12 residues. The CDR3 coding sequence is TGTGCCAGCAGCTTGGTGAAAAACATTCAGTACTTC. Translating it yields CASSLVKNIQYF.

CDR3 coding DNA: TGTGCCAGCAGTTACTCGAGAGGACAGGCAGGCACTAATGAAAAACTGTTTTTT. It encodes CASSYSRGQAGTNEKLFF. The chain combines TRBV6-7 with TRBJ1-4; 7 nucleotides line up with TRBD1. TRBV6-7 is designated an ORF whose function remains uncertain. The ends lost 0 bases at V and 2 bases at J; junction bases unmatched: 9. The CDR3 is 18 residues long.

For the CDR3, the DNA is TGTGCCAGCAGCCTTCGTAATTCACCCCTCCACTTT. The encoded protein is CASSLRNSPLHF. The chain recombines TRBV11-2 with TRBJ1-6; D is uncertain. With 5 bases removed from V and 6 bases from J, the gap between germline ends came to 5 bases. This CDR3 comprises 12 residues. The germline V gene encodes CDR1 SGHAT and CDR2 FQNNGV.

This clone was seen only a few times. This chain connects TRBV10-3 to TRBJ1-4; D not certain. The V gene's germline CDR1 is ENHRY and CDR2 SYGVKD. This CDR3 has 15 residues. The V and J ends lost 0 bases and 5 bases respectively, with 10 bases between them. Here the CDR3 DNA reads TGTGCCATCAGTGAGTCGAAGGTCCAAAATGAAAAACTGTTTTTT. Translation gives CAISESKVQNEKLFF.

The gene calls are TRBV12-3 or TRBV12-4 and TRBJ1-1; D unclear. Trimming removed 8 bases from V and 0 bases from J, with 10 bases in between. The CDR3 has 13 amino acids. Written as DNA, the CDR3 is TGTGCCAGCCTCGATCAGATGAACACTGAAGCTTTCTTT. Translation: CASLDQMNTEAFF.

V is TRBV24-1 and J is TRBJ1-5; 9 nucleotides agree with TRBD1. The germline gives CDR1 KGHDR, CDR2 SFDVKD. This CDR3 comprises 16 residues. V dropped 3 bases and J dropped 2; count of bases not matched to a gene: 4. CDR3 residues: CATSDPGQGGNQPQHF. DNA of the CDR3: TGTGCCACCAGTGATCCGGGACAGGGCGGCAATCAGCCCCAGCATTTT.

V and J are TRBV12-3 or TRBV12-4 and TRBJ1-2, with TRBD1 as a possible D gene (5 bases). This CDR3 has 13 residues. Trimming took off 5 bases at V and 3 bases at J, with 10 bases between the two ends. The CDR3 DNA sequence: TGTGCCAGCAGTCCCCAGGGATACTATGGCTACACCTTC. As protein: CASSPQGYYGYTF.

The V and J genes are TRBV25-1 and TRBJ1-2, with TRBD1 matching over 10 bases. The CDR3 has 16 amino acids. The trim removed 6 bases at V and 6 bases at J, leaving 13 bases unmatched. Germline V gene sequence: CDR1 MGHDK, CDR2 SYGVNS. In DNA form, the CDR3 reads TGTGCCAGCAGCCACCGGGACAGGGGTTTTTATAATGGCTACACCTTC. It is translated as CASSHRDRGFYNGYTF.

The chain links TRBV7-9 to TRBJ1-1; possibly TRBD1 for D (6 bases). The germline V gene has CDR1 SEHNR and CDR2 FQNEAQ (reference sequence). V was trimmed by 1 base and J by 6 bases, leaving 6 bases between them. This CDR3 has 12 residues. The CDR3 coding sequence is TGTGCCAGCAGCTTAGACAGGGCTGAAGCTTTCTTT. Its translation: CASSLDRAEAFF. Combining the CDR3 with reference TRBV7-9 and TRBJ1-1 gives the whole variable domain DTGVSQNPRHKITKRGQNVTFRCDPISEHNRLYWYRQTLGQGPEFLTYFQNEAQLEKSRLLSDRFSAERPKGSFSTLEIQRTEQGDSAMYLCASSLDRAEAFFGQGTRLTVV.

The J gene is TRBJ1-2, the V gene TRBV9; no reliable D call. Germline values: CDR1 SGDLS, CDR2 YYNGEE. CDR3 length equals 14 residues. Trimming shortened V by 0 bases and J by 0 bases, and 6 bases separated the two germline ends. CDR3: CASSVDSPNYGYTF. DNA of the CDR3: TGTGCCAGCAGCGTAGACAGTCCTAACTATGGCTACACCTTC.

This clone was seen more than once but under ten times. CDR3 sequence reads: CASSFTSGNTGELFF. The DNA for the CDR3 is TGTGCCAGCAGCTTTACGTCTGGCAACACCGGGGAGCTGTTTTTT. The chain employs TRBV7-3 and TRBJ2-2; D remains unclear. The CDR3 is 15 residues long. CDR1 and CDR2 from the germline V gene are SGHTA and FQGTGA. Trimming cost V 3 bases and J 2 bases, with 10 bases left between them.